These 18 T cell receptor beta chains originate from one sample sequenced in a study of CD8 T cells in ankylosing spondylitis. TCRdb fed the 5' RACE reads into MiXCR, producing one record per CDR3 protein. Among some 300,000 distinct CDR3 sequences listed, about a fifth were seen once. Sequenced input: blood, either unsorted or a sorted T cell fraction (not recorded which). The receptors stem from a female donor with ankylosing spondylitis or in good health (not recorded which).

This chain links TRBV3-1 with TRBJ2-7, with D possibly TRBD1 on 6 matching bases. The V and J ends lost 4 bases and 0 bases respectively, with 13 bases between them. The CDR3 contains 15 residues. Germline CDR1 and CDR2: LGHDT and YNNKEL (reference sequence). DNA of the CDR3: TGTGCCAGCAGCCGGGGACAAGTGAACTCCTACGAGCAGTACTTC. Residues: CASSRGQVNSYEQYF.

The V and J genes are TRBV20-1 and TRBJ2-3; D might be TRBD2 (5 bases). This CDR3 contains 16 residues. Trimming stripped 6 bases from V and 4 bases from J, with 23 bases between. Germline CDR1 DFQATT, CDR2 SNEGSKA (reference sequence). CDR3 nucleotide sequence: TGCAGTGCGCCCTCCATACGCGGAGGAGTCGCAGATACGCAGTATTTT. Translation gives CSAPSIRGGVADTQYF.

This clonotype was seen a few times. The V call is TRBV12-3 or TRBV12-4, the J call TRBJ2-7; D gene unclear. This CDR3 has 15 amino acids. V lost 1 base and J lost 6, with 16 bases in between. The DNA of the CDR3 is TGTGCCAGCAGTTTAGGACTTACAAGGATTGGCGAGCAGTACTTC. It specifies CASSLGLTRIGEQYF.

The V and J genes are TRBV5-1 and TRBJ2-1, with 10 positions matching TRBD2. Trimming cost V 3 bases and J 15 bases; bases outside gene matches: 9. CDR1 and CDR2 (germline): SGHRS, YFSETQ. This CDR3 region has 13 residues. Written as DNA, the CDR3 is TGCGCCAGCAGCTCCGGGCCTAGCGGGAGCCCGTTCTTC. As protein: CASSSGPSGSPFF. Looking up the rest from reference TRBV5-1 and TRBJ2-1 gives the full variable domain: KAGVTQTPRYLIKTRGQQVTLSCSPISGHRSVSWYQQTPGQGLQFLFEYFSETQRNKGNFPGRFSGRQFSNSRSEMNVSTLELGDSALYLCASSSGPSGSPFFGPGTRLTVL.

The chain combines TRBV10-1 with TRBJ2-7; 7 positions agree with TRBD2. The germline gives CDR1 WNHNN, CDR2 SYGVQD (reference sequence). The CDR3 has 16 amino acids. V dropped 0 bases and J dropped 3; count of bases not matched to a gene: 8. CDR3 sequence: CASSESKIAGRYEQYF. DNA for the CDR3: TGCGCCAGCAGTGAGTCGAAAATAGCGGGCCGCTACGAGCAGTACTTC.

The genes are TRBV28 and TRBJ2-7, with D possibly TRBD1 on 6 matching bases. This CDR3 region has 14 residues. V dropped 5 bases and J dropped 1 base, with 12 bases sitting between them. Germline V gene data show CDR1 as MDHEN and CDR2 as SYDVKM. This CDR3 reads CASSIYRDSYEQYF. In nucleotides, the CDR3 is TGTGCCAGCAGTATTTACAGGGATTCCTACGAGCAGTACTTC.

This clonotype was recorded at least ten times. The rearrangement uses TRBV9 and TRBJ2-3; D is ambiguous. Germline V gene lookup returns CDR1 SGDLS and CDR2 YYNGEE. V lost 0 bases to trimming and J lost 1 base, with 12 bases between them. The CDR3 covers 16 residues. The CDR3 DNA reads TGTGCCAGCAGCGTAGGCGTCAACGTCGGCACAGATACGCAGTATTTT. Its translation: CASSVGVNVGTDTQYF.

CDR3 amino acids: CASRKRGEDTEAFF. In DNA form, the CDR3 reads TGTGCCAGCAGAAAGCGGGGGGAAGACACTGAAGCTTTCTTT. The chain links TRBV6-1 to TRBJ1-1; D might be TRBD1 (5 bases). This CDR3 contains 14 residues. CDR1 and CDR2 from the germline V gene are MNHNS and SASEGT. V shed 6 bases and J shed 3 bases, with 14 bases lying between them.

This clonotype was seen more than once but under ten times. Its ends do not fully match the called genes, so a read error is possible. This chain connects TRBV15 to TRBJ1-6; D is unclear. Per the germline V gene, CDR1 is LNHNV and CDR2 is YYDKDF (reference sequence). The CDR3 runs 19 residues. As DNA, the CDR3 is TGTGCCACCAGCAGAGAGGCCCCCCAACGACCGTCCTCTAATTCACCCCTCCACTTT. Protein product: CATSREAPQRPSSNSPLHF.

This clonotype was counted only a few times. The CDR3 nucleotides read TGCAGTGTCGCCCTCGATAGCAATCAGCCCCAGCATTTT. Translated: CSVALDSNQPQHF. The rearrangement links TRBV20-1 to TRBJ1-5, with D unclear. The germline gives CDR1 DFQATT, CDR2 SNEGSKA (reference sequence). V lost 7 bases, J lost 0 bases, and 10 bases lay in between. The CDR3 loop spans 13 amino acids.

V gene TRBV3-1 combines with J gene TRBJ2-7, with D perhaps TRBD1 (6 bases). The V end lost 4 bases, the J end lost 7 bases, and 14 bases lay between the germline ends. Looked up from germline, CDR1 is LGHDT and CDR2 is YNNKEL (reference sequence). The CDR3 length is 13 residues. CDR3 residues: CASSPLGRGEQYF. Written as DNA, the CDR3 is TGTGCCAGCAGCCCTCTGGGTAGGGGGGAGCAGTACTTC.

This clonotype has a handful of counts. The chain employs TRBV4-2 and TRBJ2-5; the D gene is possibly TRBD2 (6 bases). The germline V gene has CDR1 LGHNA and CDR2 YNFKEQ. V was cut by 1 base and J by 1 base, with 10 bases left in between. This CDR3 has 15 residues. In DNA form, the CDR3 reads TGTGCCAGCAGCCAAGGGTTACTAGCCCAAGAGACCCAGTACTTC. Translated, it gives CASSQGLLAQETQYF.

This chain joins TRBV3-1 and TRBJ2-2, with 9 bases matching TRBD2. The V and J ends lost 3 bases and 3 bases, in that order; junction bases with no gene match: 5. The CDR3 totals 16 residues. Germline loops: CDR1 LGHDT, CDR2 YNNKEL (reference sequence). The CDR3 protein is CASSQSSGRYTGELFF. The CDR3 nucleotides read TGTGCCAGCAGCCAGAGTAGCGGGAGATACACCGGGGAGCTGTTTTTT. The variable domain in full, with the rest retrieved from reference TRBV3-1 and TRBJ2-2, is DTAVSQTPKYLVTQMGNDKSIKCEQNLGHDTMYWYKQDSKKFLKIMFSYNNKELIINETVPNRFSPKSPDKAHLNLHINSLELGDSAVYFCASSQSSGRYTGELFFGEGSRLTVL.

The table lists this clonotype with a few counts. This chain links TRBV19 with TRBJ2-1; D perhaps matches TRBD2 (6 bases). The CDR3 is made up of 13 amino acids. Germline V CDR1 and CDR2: LNHDA, SQIVND (reference sequence). V lost 6 bases and J 12 bases, leaving 18 bases between the germline ends. The CDR3, as DNA: TGTGCCAGTAGCCCTCCGGGGGATGAATGGCAGTTCTTC. Translating gives CASSPPGDEWQFF.

The chain links TRBV6-1 to TRBJ2-5; D is ambiguous. V lost 5 bases to trimming and J lost 4 bases, with 14 bases between them. The germline CDR1 and CDR2 sequences are MNHNS and SASEGT. The CDR3 contains 14 residues. CDR3 nucleotide sequence: TGTGCCAGCAGTATTTCCCGCTTGGGAGAGACCCAGTACTTC. As protein: CASSISRLGETQYF.

The genes are TRBV7-3 and TRBJ2-7; 11 positions agree with TRBD1. Germline V gene lookup returns CDR1 SGHTA and CDR2 FQGTGA. The CDR3 extends over 16 amino acids. Losses at the gene ends were 3 bases for V and 5 bases for J; bases not matched to a gene: 9. CDR3 residues: CASSLSSGQGVHEQYF. CDR3 DNA: TGTGCCAGCAGCTTGAGCTCGGGACAGGGGGTCCACGAGCAGTACTTC.

V is TRBV3-1 and J is TRBJ2-3; TRBD1 matches 9 bases. The J segment lost 6 bases and the V segment lost 2 bases, leaving 9 bases of the junction unmatched. CDR3 length: 16 residues. Germline CDR1 is LGHDT and CDR2 is YNNKEL (reference sequence). CDR3 coding DNA: TGTGCCAGCAGCCAAACAGGGGGCGCAGGGGCTGATACGCAGTATTTT. Translated: CASSQTGGAGADTQYF.

This clonotype was counted many times. The CDR3 nucleotides read TGCAGCGTTGAGCCGACTAGCGCCTACAATGAGCAGTTCTTC. Its translation: CSVEPTSAYNEQFF. The chain uses TRBV29-1 and TRBJ2-1; 8 bases are shared with TRBD2. V gave up 3 bases and J gave up 2 bases; unmatched junction bases: 3. Germline lookup yields CDR1 SQVTM and CDR2 ANQGSEA. The CDR3 extends over 14 amino acids.